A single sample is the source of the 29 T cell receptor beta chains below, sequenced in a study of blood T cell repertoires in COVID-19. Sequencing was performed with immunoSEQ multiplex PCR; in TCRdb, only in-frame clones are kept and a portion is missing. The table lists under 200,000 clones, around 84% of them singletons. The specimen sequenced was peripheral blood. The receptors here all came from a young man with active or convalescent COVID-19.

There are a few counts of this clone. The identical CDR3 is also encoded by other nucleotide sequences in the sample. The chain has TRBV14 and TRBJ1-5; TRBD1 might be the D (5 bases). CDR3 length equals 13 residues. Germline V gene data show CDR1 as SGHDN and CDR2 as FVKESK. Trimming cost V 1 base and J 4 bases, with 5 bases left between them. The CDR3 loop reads CASSQAGNQPQHF. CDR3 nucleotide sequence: TGTGCCAGCAGCCAAGCAGGGAATCAGCCCCAGCATTTT.

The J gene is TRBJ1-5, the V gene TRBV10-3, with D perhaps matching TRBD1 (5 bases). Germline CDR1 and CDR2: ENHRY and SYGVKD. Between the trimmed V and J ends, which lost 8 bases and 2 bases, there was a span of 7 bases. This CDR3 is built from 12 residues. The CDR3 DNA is TGTGCCATCCAACAGGGCAATCAGCCCCAGCATTTT. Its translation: CAIQQGNQPQHF.

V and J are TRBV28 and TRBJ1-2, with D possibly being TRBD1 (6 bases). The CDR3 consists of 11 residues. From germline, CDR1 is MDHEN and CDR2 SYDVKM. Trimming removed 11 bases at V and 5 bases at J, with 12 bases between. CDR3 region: CACKQGYGYTF. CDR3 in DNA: TGTGCCTGCAAACAGGGTTATGGCTACACCTTC.

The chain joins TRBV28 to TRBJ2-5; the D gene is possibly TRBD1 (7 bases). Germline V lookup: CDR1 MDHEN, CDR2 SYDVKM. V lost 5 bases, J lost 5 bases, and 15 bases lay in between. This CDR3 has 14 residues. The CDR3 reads CASSPGGWQETQYF. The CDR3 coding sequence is TGTGCCAGCAGTCCAGGGGGGTGGCAGGAGACCCAGTACTTC.

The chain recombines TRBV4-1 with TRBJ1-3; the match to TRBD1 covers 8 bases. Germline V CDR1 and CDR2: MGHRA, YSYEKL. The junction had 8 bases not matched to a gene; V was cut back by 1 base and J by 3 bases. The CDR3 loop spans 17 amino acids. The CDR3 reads CASSQAQDRAYGNTIYF. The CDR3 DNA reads TGCGCCAGCAGCCAAGCTCAGGACAGGGCTTATGGAAACACCATATATTTT.

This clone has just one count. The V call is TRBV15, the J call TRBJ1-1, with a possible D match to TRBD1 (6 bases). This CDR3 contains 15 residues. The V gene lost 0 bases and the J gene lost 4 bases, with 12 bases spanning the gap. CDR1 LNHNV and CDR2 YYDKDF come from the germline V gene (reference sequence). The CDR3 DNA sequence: TGTGCCACCAGCAGAGATCCGGGGGGCGGCACTGAAGCTTTCTTT. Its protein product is CATSRDPGGGTEAFF.

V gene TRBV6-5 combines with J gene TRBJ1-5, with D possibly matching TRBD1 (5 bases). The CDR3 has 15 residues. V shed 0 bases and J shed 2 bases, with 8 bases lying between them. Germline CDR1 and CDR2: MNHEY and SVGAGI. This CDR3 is CASSYSGVGNQPQHF. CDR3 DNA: TGTGCCAGCAGTTACTCAGGGGTGGGCAATCAGCCCCAGCATTTT.

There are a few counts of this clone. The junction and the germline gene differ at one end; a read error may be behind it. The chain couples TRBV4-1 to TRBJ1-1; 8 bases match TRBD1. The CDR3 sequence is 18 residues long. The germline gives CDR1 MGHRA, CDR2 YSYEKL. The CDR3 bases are TGCGCCAGCAGCCAAGAGACTCGAGACAGGGGATTGAAGACTGAAGCTTTCTTT. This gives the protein CASSQETRDRGLKTEAFF.

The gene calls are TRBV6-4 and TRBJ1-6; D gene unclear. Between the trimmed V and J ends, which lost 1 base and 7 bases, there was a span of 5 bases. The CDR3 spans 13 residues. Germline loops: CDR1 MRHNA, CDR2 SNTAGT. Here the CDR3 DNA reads TGTGCCAGCAGTGACTATCCAAATTCACCCCTCCACTTT. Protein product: CASSDYPNSPLHF.

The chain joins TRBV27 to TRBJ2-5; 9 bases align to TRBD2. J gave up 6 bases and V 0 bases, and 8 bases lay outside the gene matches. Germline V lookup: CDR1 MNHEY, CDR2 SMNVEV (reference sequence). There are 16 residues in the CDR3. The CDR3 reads CASSLSGGGDLKTQYF. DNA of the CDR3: TGTGCCAGCAGTTTATCGGGCGGGGGGGATCTGAAGACCCAGTACTTC.

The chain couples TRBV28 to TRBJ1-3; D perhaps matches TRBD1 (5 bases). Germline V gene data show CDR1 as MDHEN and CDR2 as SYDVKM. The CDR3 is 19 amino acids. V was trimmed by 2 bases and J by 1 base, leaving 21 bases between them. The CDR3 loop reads CASSLVWGRGRGSGNTIYF. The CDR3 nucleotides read TGTGCCAGCAGTTTAGTATGGGGAAGGGGTAGAGGTTCTGGAAACACCATATATTTT.

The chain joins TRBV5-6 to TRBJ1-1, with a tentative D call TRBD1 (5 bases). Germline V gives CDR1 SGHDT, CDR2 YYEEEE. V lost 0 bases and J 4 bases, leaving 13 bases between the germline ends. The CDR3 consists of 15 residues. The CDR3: CASSLVSRGATEAFF. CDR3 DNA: TGTGCCAGCAGCTTGGTTTCAAGGGGTGCCACTGAAGCTTTCTTT. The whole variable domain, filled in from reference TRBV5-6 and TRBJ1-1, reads DAGVTQSPTHLIKTRGQQVTLRCSPKSGHDTVSWYQQALGQGPQFIFQYYEEEERQRGNFPDRFSGHQFPNYSSELNVNALLLGDSALYLCASSLVSRGATEAFFGQGTRLTVV.

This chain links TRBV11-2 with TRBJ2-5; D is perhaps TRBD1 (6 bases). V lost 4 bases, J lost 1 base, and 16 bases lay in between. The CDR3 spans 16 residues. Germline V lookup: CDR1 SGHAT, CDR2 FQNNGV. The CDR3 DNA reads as TGTGCCAGCAGCTCCGGTCCGAGGGGGTCCCAAGAGACCCAGTACTTC. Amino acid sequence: CASSSGPRGSQETQYF.

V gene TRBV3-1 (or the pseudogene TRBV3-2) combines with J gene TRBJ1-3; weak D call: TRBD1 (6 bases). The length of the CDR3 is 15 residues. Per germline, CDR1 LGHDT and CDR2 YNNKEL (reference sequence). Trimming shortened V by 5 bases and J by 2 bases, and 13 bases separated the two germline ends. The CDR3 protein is CASSASGGAGNTIYF. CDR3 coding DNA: TGTGCCAGCAGCGCCTCGGGGGGCGCTGGAAACACCATATATTTT.

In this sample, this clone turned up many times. The CDR3 spells CASSLEGRGGNYGYTF. The CDR3 region has the DNA TGTGCCAGCAGCTTAGAGGGAAGAGGGGGTAACTATGGCTACACCTTC. The genes are TRBV11-3 and TRBJ1-2, with TRBD1 as a possible D gene (6 bases). In germline, CDR1 is SGHNT, CDR2 YENEEA. V lost 0 bases, J lost 1 base, and 12 bases lay in between. The CDR3 is 16 residues long.

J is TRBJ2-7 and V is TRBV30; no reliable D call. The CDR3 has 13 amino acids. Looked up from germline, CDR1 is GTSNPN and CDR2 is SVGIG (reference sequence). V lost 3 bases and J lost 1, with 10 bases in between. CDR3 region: CAWSRSVSYEQYV. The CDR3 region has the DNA TGTGCCTGGAGCCGCTCGGTATCCTACGAGCAGTACGTC.

The CDR3 sequence is CSVWTAGGYTF. The CDR3 bases are TGCAGCGTTTGGACCGCGGGAGGCTACACCTTC. This sequence joins TRBV29-1 and TRBJ1-2, with D uncertain. Germline V gives CDR1 SQVTM, CDR2 ANQGSEA. The CDR3 is 11 residues long. Trimming stripped 5 bases from V and 8 bases from J, with 12 bases between.

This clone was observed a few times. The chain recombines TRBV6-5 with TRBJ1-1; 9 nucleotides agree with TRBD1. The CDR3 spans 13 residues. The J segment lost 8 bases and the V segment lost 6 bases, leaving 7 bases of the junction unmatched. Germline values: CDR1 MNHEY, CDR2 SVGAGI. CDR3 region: CASSTLDRGEAFF. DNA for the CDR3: TGTGCCAGCAGCACCCTCGACAGGGGGGAAGCTTTCTTT.

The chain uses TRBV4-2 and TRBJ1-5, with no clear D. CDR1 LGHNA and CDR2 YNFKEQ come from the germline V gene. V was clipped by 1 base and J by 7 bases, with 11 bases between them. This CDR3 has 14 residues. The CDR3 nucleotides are TGTGCCAGCAGCCAAGGGATGGAGTACCAGCCCCAGCATTTT. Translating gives CASSQGMEYQPQHF.

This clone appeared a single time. The CDR3 region is CASSSPQGHTGELFF. DNA for the CDR3: TGTGCCAGCAGTTCGCCTCAGGGGCACACCGGGGAGCTGTTTTTT. This chain connects TRBV28 to TRBJ2-2; D is possibly TRBD1 (6 bases). Germline assignment: CDR1 MDHEN and CDR2 SYDVKM. The CDR3 contains 15 residues. Trimming left V 4 bases short and J 3 bases short, with 12 bases between.

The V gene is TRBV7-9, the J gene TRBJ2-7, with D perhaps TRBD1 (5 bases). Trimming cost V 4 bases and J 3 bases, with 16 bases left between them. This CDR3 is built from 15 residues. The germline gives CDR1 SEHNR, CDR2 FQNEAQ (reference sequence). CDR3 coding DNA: TGTGCCAGCAGCTCCCCCTCGACAGCAAGCTACGAGCAGTACTTC. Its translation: CASSSPSTASYEQYF.

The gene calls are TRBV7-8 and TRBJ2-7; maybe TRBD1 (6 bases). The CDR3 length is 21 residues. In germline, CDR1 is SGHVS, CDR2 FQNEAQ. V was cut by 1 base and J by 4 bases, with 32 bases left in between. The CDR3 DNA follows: TGTGCCAGCAGCTTAGTAGCCTTGGCTGGGTCGGGACAAACTTGGACGTACGAGCAGTACTTC. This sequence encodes CASSLVALAGSGQTWTYEQYF.

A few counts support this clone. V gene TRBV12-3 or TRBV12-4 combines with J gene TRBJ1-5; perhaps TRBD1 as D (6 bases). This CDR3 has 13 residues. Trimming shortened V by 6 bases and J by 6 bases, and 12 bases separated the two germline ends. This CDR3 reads CASSYTGFQPQHF. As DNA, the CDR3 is TGTGCCAGCAGCTACACAGGGTTTCAGCCCCAGCATTTT.

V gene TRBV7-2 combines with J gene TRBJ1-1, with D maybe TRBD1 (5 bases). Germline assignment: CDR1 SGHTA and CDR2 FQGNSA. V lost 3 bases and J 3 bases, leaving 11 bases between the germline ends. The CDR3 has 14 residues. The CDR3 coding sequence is TGTGCCAGCAGCTTTCAATCACAGGACACTGAAGCTTTCTTT. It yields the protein CASSFQSQDTEAFF. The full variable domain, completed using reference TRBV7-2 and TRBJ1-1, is GAGVSQSPSNKVTEKGKDVELRCDPISGHTALYWYRQSLGQGLEFLIYFQGNSAPDKSGLPSDRFSAERTGGSVSTLTIQRTQQEDSAVYLCASSFQSQDTEAFFGQGTRLTVV.

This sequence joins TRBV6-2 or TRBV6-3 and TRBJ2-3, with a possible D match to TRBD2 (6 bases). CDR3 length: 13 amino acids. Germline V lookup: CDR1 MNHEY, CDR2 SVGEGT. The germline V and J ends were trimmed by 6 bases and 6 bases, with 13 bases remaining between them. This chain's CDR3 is CASSPASADTQYF. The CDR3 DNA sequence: TGTGCCAGCAGCCCTGCTAGCGCCGATACGCAGTATTTT.

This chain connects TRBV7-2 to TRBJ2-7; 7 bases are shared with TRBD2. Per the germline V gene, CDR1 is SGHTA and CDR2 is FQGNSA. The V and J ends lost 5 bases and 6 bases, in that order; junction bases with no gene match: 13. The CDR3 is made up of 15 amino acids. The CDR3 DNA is TGTGCCAGCAGCAAAAGCGGGAACCGGGGGAGCGAGCAGTACTTC. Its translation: CASSKSGNRGSEQYF.

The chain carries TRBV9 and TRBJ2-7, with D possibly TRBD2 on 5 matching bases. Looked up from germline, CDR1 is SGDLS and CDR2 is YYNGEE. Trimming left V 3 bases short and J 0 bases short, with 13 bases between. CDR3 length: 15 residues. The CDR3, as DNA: TGTGCCAGCAGCGCCGGGCCTAGCCTCTCCTACGAGCAGTACTTC. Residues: CASSAGPSLSYEQYF.

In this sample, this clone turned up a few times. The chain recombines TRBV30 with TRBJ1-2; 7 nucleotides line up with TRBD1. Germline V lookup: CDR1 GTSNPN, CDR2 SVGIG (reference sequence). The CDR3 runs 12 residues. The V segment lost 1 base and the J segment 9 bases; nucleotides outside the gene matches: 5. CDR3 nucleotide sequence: TGTGCCTGGAGTGAACCGGGACAGAGCTACACCTTC. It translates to CAWSEPGQSYTF.

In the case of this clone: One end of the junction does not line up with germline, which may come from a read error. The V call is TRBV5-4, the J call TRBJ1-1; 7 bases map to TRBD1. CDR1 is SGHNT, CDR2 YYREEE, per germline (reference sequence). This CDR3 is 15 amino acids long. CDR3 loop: CASSLGAGGNTEAFF. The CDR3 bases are TGTGCCAGCAGTTTGGGGGCAGGGGGAAACACTGAAGCTTTCTTT.